This T cell receptor (beta chain) was recorded in a study of CD8 T cells in Susac syndrome (dated by TCRdb to between 2018 and 2020). Background on the whole study: Among the Susac syndrome patients who were sequenced, clinically active disease was present in six and clinical remission was observed in roughly eight. At the time of blood withdrawal, Susac syndrome patients were either therapy-naive, taking corticosteroids (with some also receiving IVIg), or on IVIg alone. Repertoire sequencing was used to test whether CD8+ T cell activation and differentiation in Susac syndrome was antigen driven.

The CDR3 covers 14 residues, taking in both the cysteine and the phenylalanine. CDR3 DNA only is kept here, 42 bases in frame from base 1. V and J are truncated by 0 bases and 2 bases respectively, leaving an intervening sequence of 7 bases. RNA was extracted using the RNeasy kit, and roughly 0.5 to 1 microgram was reverse transcribed with random hexamers. The immunoSEQ multiplex PCR assay, which covers 54 Vbeta and 13 Jbeta segments, was used to amplify TCR beta CDR3 regions. Bias from PCR amplification was corrected by using a synthetic template baseline for primer optimization and for computational correction. The original pipeline was this. Reads were annotated to V, D and J genes per IMGT and analyzed with immunoSEQ Analyzer, keeping only productive sequences. Clonality was computed as one minus Shannon entropy normalized by log2 of the number of productive unique sequences. For each patient and control, public and private clones were evaluated within the 100 most prevalent clones. Clones were defined as Susac-specific when absent from the healthy and MS cohorts, from over 950 published viral clones and from other ImmuneACCESS disease sequences. Using fastp at Q25 and MiXCR, TCRdb reprocessed the public reads and kept productive beta chains. Rows merge per CDR3 protein into single entries with the most common DNA and genes. None of the V and J calls come from the authors' own analysis; TCRdb made them. The sample table contains 120,000 to 150,000 distinct CDR3 sequences; only one count was recorded for approximately 95% of them. The ten most abundant clones make up over 0.075% of the sample.

Study-wide conclusions, independent of this receptor: The study acknowledged that relatively few individuals were included in the TCR sequencing and HLA analysis. In the CD4+ T cell repertoire of Susac syndrome patients, clonal expansion was not detected.

Peripheral blood CD8+ and CD4+ T cells from healthy donors, Susac syndrome patients and multiple sclerosis patients were profiled by high-throughput TCR beta sequencing. Susac syndrome patients met recently defined diagnostic criteria for definite or probable disease. Bulk CD8+ and CD4+ T cells were purified by magnetic negative isolation, while CD8+ TEMRA cells were enriched using FACS. Blood was drawn into EDTA tubes, processed within 24 hours, and PBMCs were isolated by density gradient centrifugation. PBMCs intended for TCR sequencing were cryopreserved in liquid nitrogen and were subsequently thawed in a 37 degrees C water bath. The sorted or isolated CD4+, CD8+ and CD8+ TEMRA cells reached a purity of at least 90%. With regard to this clonotype: What antigen it recognizes has not been identified. No base quality values were provided; no much bigger clone lies one nucleotide off.

Sequencing was done on a sample of CD4+ T cells from PBMCs. The chain couples TRBV12-3 or TRBV12-4 to TRBJ1-2; a confident D gene designation cannot be given. This TCR was sampled from a human donor with Susac syndrome. The DNA is TGTGCCAGCAGTTTAGCGGCGGGGAACTATGGCTACACCTTC. Its protein product is CASSLAAGNYGYTF.